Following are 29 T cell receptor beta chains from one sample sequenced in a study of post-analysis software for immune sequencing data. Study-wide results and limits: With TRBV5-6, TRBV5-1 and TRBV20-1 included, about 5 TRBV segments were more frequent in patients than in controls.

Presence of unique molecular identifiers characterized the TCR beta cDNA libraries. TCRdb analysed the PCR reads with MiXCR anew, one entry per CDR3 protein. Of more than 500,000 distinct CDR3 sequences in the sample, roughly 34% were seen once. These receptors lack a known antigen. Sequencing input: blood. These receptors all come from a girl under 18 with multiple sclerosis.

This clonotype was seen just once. CDR3 sequence reads: CSASSPSGGKQETQYF. CDR3 in DNA: TGCAGTGCTAGTTCCCCTAGCGGGGGGAAACAAGAGACCCAGTACTTC. V is TRBV20-1 and J is TRBJ2-5; TRBD2 matches at 11 bases. V lost 3 bases to trimming and J lost 2 bases; unmatched junction nucleotides: 8. The germline V gene has CDR1 DFQATT and CDR2 SNEGSKA (reference sequence). This CDR3 spans 16 amino acids.

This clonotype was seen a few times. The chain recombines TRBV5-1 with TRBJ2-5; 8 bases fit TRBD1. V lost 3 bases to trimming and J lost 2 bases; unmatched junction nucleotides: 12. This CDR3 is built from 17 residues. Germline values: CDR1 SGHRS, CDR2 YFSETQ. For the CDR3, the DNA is TGCGCCAGCAGCTCGGGGCCAGGGGGCTTTGTACAAGAGACCCAGTACTTC. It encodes CASSSGPGGFVQETQYF.

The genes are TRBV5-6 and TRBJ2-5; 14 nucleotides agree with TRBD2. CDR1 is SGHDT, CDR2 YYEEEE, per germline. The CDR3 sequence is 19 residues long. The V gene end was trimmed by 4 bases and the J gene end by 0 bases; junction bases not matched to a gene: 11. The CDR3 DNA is TGTGCCAGCAGCCTCCTGGGACTAGCGGGGGCCCAGTACCAAGAGACCCAGTACTTC. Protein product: CASSLLGLAGAQYQETQYF. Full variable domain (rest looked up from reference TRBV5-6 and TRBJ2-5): DAGVTQSPTHLIKTRGQQVTLRCSPKSGHDTVSWYQQALGQGPQFIFQYYEEEERQRGNFPDRFSGHQFPNYSSELNVNALLLGDSALYLCASSLLGLAGAQYQETQYFGPGTRLLVL.

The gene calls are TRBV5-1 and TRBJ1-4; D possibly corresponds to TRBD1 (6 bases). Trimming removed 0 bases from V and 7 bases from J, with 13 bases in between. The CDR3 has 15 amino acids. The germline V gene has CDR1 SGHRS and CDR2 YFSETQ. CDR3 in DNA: TGCGCCAGCAGCTTGGAAGGGGGGCTCGCTGAAAAACTGTTTTTT. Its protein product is CASSLEGGLAEKLFF.

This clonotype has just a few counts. Here the CDR3 DNA reads TGTGCCAGCAGTTTAAGCCCGGGACAGGGTAGGCACGAGCAGTACTTC. This gives the protein CASSLSPGQGRHEQYF. The chain uses TRBV12-3 or TRBV12-4 and TRBJ2-7, with 9 bases aligning to TRBD1. The CDR3 is 16 residues long. V shed 2 bases, J shed 5 bases, and the junction held 10 bases outside the gene matches.

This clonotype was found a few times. The CDR3, as DNA: TGTGCCAGCAGCGTATCGCCGGGGAATGGCTACACCTTC. Translating gives CASSVSPGNGYTF. This chain uses TRBV9 with TRBJ1-2; no definite D call. CDR3 size: 13 residues. With 1 base removed from V and 6 bases from J, the gap between germline ends came to 10 bases. CDR1 and CDR2 from the germline V gene are SGDLS and YYNGEE.

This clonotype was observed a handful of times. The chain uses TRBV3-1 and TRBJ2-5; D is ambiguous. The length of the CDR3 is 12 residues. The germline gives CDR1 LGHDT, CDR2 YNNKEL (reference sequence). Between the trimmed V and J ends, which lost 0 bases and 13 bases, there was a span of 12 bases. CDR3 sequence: CASSQEWGSPYF. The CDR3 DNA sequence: TGTGCCAGCAGCCAAGAATGGGGATCCCCGTACTTC.

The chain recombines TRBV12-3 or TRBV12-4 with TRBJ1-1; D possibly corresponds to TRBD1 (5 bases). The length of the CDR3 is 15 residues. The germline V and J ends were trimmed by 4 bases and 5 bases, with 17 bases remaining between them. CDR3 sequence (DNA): TGTGCCAGCAGTTCCCCAGGGTCGGTTTCAACTGAAGCTTTCTTT. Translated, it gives CASSSPGSVSTEAFF.

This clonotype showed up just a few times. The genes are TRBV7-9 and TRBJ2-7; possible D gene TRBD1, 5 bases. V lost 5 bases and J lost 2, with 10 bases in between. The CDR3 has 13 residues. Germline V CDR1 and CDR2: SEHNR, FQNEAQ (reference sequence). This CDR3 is CASSPKGTYEQYF. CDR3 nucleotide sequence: TGTGCCAGCAGCCCAAAGGGGACCTACGAGCAGTACTTC.

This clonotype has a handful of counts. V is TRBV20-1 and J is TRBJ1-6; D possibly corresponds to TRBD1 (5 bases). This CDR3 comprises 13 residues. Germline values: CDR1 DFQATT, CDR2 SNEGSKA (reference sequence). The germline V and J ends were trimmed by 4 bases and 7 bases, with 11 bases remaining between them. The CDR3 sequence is CSATGSQNSPLHF. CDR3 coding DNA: TGCAGTGCTACAGGGTCGCAAAATTCACCCCTCCACTTT.

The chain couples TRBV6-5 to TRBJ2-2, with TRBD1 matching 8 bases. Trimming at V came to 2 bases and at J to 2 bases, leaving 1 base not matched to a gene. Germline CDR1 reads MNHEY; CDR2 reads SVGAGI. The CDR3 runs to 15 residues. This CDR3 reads CASSYQGANTGELFF. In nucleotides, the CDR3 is TGTGCCAGCAGTTACCAGGGGGCTAACACCGGGGAGCTGTTTTTT.

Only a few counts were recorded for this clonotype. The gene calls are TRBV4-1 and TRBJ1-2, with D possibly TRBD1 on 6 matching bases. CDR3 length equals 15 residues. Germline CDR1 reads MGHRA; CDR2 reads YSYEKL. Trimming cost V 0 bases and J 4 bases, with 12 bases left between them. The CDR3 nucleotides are TGCGCCAGCAGCCAAGAGGCAGGGGCCCGCTATGGCTACACCTTC. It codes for CASSQEAGARYGYTF.

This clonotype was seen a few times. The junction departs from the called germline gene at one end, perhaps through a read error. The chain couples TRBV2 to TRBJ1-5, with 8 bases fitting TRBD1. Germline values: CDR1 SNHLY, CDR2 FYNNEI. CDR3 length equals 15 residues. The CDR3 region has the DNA TGTGCCAGCAGTGGGACAGGGTCAAACAATCAGCCTCAGCATTTT. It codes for CASSGTGSNNQPQHF.

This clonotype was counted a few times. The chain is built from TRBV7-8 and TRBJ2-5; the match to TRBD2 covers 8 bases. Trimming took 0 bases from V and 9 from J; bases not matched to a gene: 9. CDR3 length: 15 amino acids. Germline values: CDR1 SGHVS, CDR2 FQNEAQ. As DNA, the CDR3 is TGTGCCAGCAGCTTAGCGTCCAGCGGGGGTGGGGCCCAGTACTTC. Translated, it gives CASSLASSGGGAQYF.

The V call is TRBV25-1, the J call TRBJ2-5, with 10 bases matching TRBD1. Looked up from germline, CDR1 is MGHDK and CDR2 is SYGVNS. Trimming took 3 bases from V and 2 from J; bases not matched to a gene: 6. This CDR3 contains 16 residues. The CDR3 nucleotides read TGTGCCAGCAGTGACCCCGGACAGGGGGGGCAAGAGACCCAGTACTTC. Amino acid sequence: CASSDPGQGGQETQYF.

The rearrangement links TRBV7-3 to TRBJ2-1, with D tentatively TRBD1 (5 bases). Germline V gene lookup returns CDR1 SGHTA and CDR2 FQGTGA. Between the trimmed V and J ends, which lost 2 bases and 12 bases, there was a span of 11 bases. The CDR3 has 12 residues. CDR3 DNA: TGTGCCAGCAGCTTAGGGGCCCAGGGGCAGTTCTTC. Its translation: CASSLGAQGQFF.

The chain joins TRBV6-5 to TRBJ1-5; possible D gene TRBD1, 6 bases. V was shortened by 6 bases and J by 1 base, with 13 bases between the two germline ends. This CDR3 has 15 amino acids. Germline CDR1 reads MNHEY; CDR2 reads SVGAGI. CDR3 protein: CASSGGTNSNQPQHF. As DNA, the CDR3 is TGTGCCAGCAGCGGTGGGACAAACAGCAATCAGCCCCAGCATTTT.

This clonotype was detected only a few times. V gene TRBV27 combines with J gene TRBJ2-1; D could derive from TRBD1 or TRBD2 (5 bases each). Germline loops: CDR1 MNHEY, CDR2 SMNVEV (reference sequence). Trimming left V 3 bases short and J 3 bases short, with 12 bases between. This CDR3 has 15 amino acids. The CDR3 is CASSLGRADYNEQFF. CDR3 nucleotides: TGTGCCAGCAGTTTGGGACGCGCCGACTACAATGAGCAGTTCTTC.

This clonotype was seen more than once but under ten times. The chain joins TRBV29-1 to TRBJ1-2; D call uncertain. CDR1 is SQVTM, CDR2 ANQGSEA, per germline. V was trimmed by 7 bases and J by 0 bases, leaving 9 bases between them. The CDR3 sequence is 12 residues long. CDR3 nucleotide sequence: TGCAGCGGAGGGCAGACTAACTATGGCTACACCTTC. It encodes CSGGQTNYGYTF.

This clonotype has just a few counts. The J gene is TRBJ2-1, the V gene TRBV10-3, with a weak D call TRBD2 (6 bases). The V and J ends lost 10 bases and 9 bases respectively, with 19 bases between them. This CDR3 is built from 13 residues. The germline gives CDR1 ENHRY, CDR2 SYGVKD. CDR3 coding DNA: TGTGCCACCCGTGCGGAGACTAGATTTGAGCAGTTCTTC. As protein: CATRAETRFEQFF.

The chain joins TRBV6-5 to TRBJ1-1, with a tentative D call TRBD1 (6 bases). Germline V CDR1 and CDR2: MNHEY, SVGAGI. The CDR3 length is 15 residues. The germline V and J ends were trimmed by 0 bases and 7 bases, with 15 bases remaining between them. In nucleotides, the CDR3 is TGTGCCAGCAGTTACTCATCAACAGGGAAAAGTGAAGCTTTCTTT. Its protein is CASSYSSTGKSEAFF.

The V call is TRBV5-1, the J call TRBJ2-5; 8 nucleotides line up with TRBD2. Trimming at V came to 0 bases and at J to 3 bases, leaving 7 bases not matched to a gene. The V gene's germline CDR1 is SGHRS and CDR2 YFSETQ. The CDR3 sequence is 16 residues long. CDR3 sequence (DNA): TGCGCCAGCAGCTTGGATCGGGGGGGGCTCGAAGAGACCCAGTACTTC. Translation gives CASSLDRGGLEETQYF.

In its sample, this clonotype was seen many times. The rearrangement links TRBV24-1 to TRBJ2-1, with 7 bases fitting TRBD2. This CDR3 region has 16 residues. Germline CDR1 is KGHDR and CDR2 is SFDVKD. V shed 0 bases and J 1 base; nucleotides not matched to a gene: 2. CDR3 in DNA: TGTGCCACCAGTGATTTGGGGGGAGGGTCCTACAATGAGCAGTTCTTC. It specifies CATSDLGGGSYNEQFF.

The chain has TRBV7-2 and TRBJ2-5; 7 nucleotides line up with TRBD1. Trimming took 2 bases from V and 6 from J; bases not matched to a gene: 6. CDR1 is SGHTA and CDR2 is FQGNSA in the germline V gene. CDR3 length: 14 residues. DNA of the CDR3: TGTGCCAGCAGCTTATACAGGGGAACACAGACCCAGTACTTC. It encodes CASSLYRGTQTQYF.

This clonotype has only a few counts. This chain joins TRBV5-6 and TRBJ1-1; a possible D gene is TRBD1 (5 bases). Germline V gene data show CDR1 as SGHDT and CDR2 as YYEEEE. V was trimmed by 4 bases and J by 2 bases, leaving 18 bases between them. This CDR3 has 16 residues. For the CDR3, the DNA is TGTGCCAGCAGCCTCACCCCAGGGAGGGAAAACACTGAAGCTTTCTTT. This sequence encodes CASSLTPGRENTEAFF.

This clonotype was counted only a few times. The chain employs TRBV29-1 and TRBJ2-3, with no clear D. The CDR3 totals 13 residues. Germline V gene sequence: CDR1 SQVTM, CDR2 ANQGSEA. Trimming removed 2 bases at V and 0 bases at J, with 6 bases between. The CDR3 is CSVEFTSTDTQYF. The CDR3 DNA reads TGCAGCGTTGAATTTACTAGCACAGATACGCAGTATTTT.

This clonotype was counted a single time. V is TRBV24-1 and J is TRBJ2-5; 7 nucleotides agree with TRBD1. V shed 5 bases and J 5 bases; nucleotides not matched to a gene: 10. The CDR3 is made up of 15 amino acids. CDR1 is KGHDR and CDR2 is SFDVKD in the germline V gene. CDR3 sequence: CATSVLTGVGETQYF. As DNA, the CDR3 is TGTGCCACCAGTGTCCTTACAGGGGTCGGGGAGACCCAGTACTTC.

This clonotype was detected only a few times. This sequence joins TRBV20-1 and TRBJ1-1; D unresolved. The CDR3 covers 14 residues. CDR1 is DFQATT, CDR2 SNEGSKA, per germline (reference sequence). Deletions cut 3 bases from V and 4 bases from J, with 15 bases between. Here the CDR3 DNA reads TGCAGTGCTAGGCCATCCGGGTCGGGCACTGAAGCTTTCTTT. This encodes CSARPSGSGTEAFF.

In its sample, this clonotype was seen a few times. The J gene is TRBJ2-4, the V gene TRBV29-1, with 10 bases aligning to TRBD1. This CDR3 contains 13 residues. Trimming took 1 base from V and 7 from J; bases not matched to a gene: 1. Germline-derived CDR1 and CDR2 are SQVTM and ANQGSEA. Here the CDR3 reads CSVEGTGGNIQYF. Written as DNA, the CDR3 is TGCAGCGTTGAAGGGACAGGGGGGAACATTCAGTACTTC.